Listed here are 20 T cell receptor beta chains from one sample, sequenced in a study of human T cells and chemical hapten exposure. A single record per CDR3 protein comes from TCRdb applying MiXCR to the RACE reads. The sample consists of roughly 380,000 distinct CDR3 sequences, around 5% of them appearing once. Regarding time point: patch test 1, 2 weeks after DPC sensitization. The treatment here: therapeutic diphenylcyclopropenone sensitization with weekly scalp DPC. Material: whole blood, obtained in connection with sensitization to the hapten diphenylcyclopropenone (DPC). The source of these receptors is a woman in her 50s with alopecia areata. Some clones in this sample may be carry-over from other donors' samples.

This clonotype was detected many times. The chain is built from TRBV12-3 or TRBV12-4 and TRBJ2-7; D is unresolved. V was cut by 5 bases and J by 5 bases, with 16 bases left in between. CDR3 length: 14 amino acids. CDR3 region: CASSPRPTANEQYF. CDR3 in DNA: TGTGCCAGCAGTCCCCGGCCCACGGCGAACGAGCAGTACTTC.

This clonotype was counted ten times or more. V and J are TRBV7-3 and TRBJ2-1, with 10 bases that match TRBD2. Germline V gene data show CDR1 as SGHTA and CDR2 as FQGTGA. Trimming removed 3 bases from V and 6 bases from J; junction bases left unmatched: 2. The CDR3 sequence is 14 residues long. In DNA, the CDR3 is TGTGCCAGCAGCTTTAGCGGGGGGACCAATGAGCAGTTCTTC. It codes for CASSFSGGTNEQFF.

The chain joins TRBV9 to TRBJ1-6; 9 nucleotides align to TRBD1. V was clipped by 1 base and J by 8 bases; unmatched bases: 4. The length of the CDR3 is 15 residues. Per the germline V gene, CDR1 is SGDLS and CDR2 is YYNGEE. Here the CDR3 reads CASSVTGGFYSPLHF. DNA for the CDR3: TGTGCCAGCAGCGTAACAGGGGGCTTTTATTCACCCCTCCACTTT. Using reference TRBV9 and TRBJ1-6 for the parts outside the CDR3, the full variable domain is DSGVTQTPKHLITATGQRVTLRCSPRSGDLSVYWYQQSLDQGLQFLIQYYNGEERAKGNILERFSAQQFPDLHSELNLSSLELGDSALYFCASSVTGGFYSPLHFGNGTRLTVT.

This clonotype occurred many times. The chain employs TRBV12-3 or TRBV12-4 and TRBJ1-2, with D hard to call. The CDR3 loop spans 12 amino acids. The germline V and J ends were trimmed by 4 bases and 8 bases, with 11 bases remaining between them. CDR3 loop: CASSSRVGGYTF. The CDR3 nucleotides are TGTGCCAGCAGTTCTAGGGTCGGCGGCTACACCTTC.

This CDR3 is CASSLTGTGIGELFF. CDR3 DNA sequence: TGTGCCAGCAGTTTGACCGGGACAGGGATCGGGGAGCTGTTTTTT. The chain is built from TRBV28 and TRBJ2-2; 9 positions agree with TRBD1. The CDR3 length is 15 residues. The germline V gene encodes CDR1 MDHEN and CDR2 SYDVKM. J gave up 7 bases and V 3 bases, and 6 bases lay outside the gene matches.

This clonotype was seen ten or more times. The chain combines TRBV5-6 with TRBJ2-3, with TRBD2 matching over 13 bases. Looked up from germline, CDR1 is SGHDT and CDR2 is YYEEEE. The CDR3 spans 16 residues. V shed 4 bases and J 3 bases; nucleotides not matched to a gene: 5. This CDR3 is CASSGSLAGGTDTQYF. CDR3 nucleotides: TGTGCCAGCAGCGGGTCACTAGCGGGAGGGACAGATACGCAGTATTTT.

V gene TRBV9 combines with J gene TRBJ2-5; 11 positions match TRBD2. There are 15 residues in the CDR3. V shed 3 bases, J shed 3 bases, and the junction held 4 bases outside the gene matches. The V gene's germline CDR1 is SGDLS and CDR2 YYNGEE. In DNA form, the CDR3 reads TGTGCCAGCAGCGCAGAACTAGCGGGGGAAGAGACCCAGTACTTC. This sequence encodes CASSAELAGEETQYF.

This clonotype was seen ten or more times. CDR3 bases: TGCAGCGTCCGCGGGGGCTTCGCGGGCTCTGGAAACACCATATATTTT. It translates to CSVRGGFAGSGNTIYF. The chain employs TRBV29-1 and TRBJ1-3; D might be TRBD1 (6 bases). This CDR3 spans 16 amino acids. Trimming took 6 bases from V and 0 from J, leaving 18 bases between them. Germline-derived CDR1 and CDR2 are SQVTM and ANQGSEA.

This clonotype was seen a few times. As DNA, the CDR3 is TGCAGTGCTAGATCCGGGACAGGGCCTACCGGGGAGCTGTTTTTT. It specifies CSARSGTGPTGELFF. V and J are TRBV20-1 and TRBJ2-2, with 9 bases that match TRBD1. Losses at the gene ends were 2 bases for V and 5 bases for J; bases not matched to a gene: 6. The germline gives CDR1 DFQATT, CDR2 SNEGSKA (reference sequence). The CDR3 runs 15 residues.

This clonotype was seen repeatedly, ten times or more. CDR3 loop: CSASLGTPSYNEQFF. CDR3 in DNA: TGCAGTGCTTCCTTGGGGACTCCAAGCTACAATGAGCAGTTCTTC. The chain uses TRBV20-1 and TRBJ2-1; weak D call: TRBD2 (6 bases). Per germline, CDR1 DFQATT and CDR2 SNEGSKA (reference sequence). The CDR3 runs 15 residues. Between the trimmed V and J ends, which lost 5 bases and 3 bases, there was a span of 17 bases.

The V gene is TRBV12-3 or TRBV12-4, the J gene TRBJ2-5, with 7 bases aligning to TRBD2. V trimming: 2 bases; J trimming: 3 bases; junction bases outside the gene matches: 9. CDR3 length: 16 residues. CDR3 sequence: CASSLPRGAGEETQYF. For the CDR3, the DNA is TGTGCCAGCAGTTTACCCCGTGGGGCGGGGGAAGAGACCCAGTACTTC.

This clonotype was recorded many times. The V gene is TRBV6-6, the J gene TRBJ1-5; tentatively, D is TRBD1 (6 bases). The V end was cut by 5 bases, the J end by 6 bases, with 17 bases between. Germline V gene data show CDR1 as MNHNY and CDR2 as SVGAGI (reference sequence). CDR3 size: 15 residues. As DNA, the CDR3 is TGTGCCAGCAGTCGCCCCCAGGGGAGAGGTCAGCCCCAGCATTTT. Residues: CASSRPQGRGQPQHF.

This clonotype was found many times. The chain links TRBV4-1 to TRBJ2-1, with TRBD2 as a possible D gene (5 bases). Germline V gene lookup returns CDR1 MGHRA and CDR2 YSYEKL. The CDR3 consists of 16 residues. Trimming took off 0 bases at V and 10 bases at J, with 19 bases between the two ends. For the CDR3, the DNA is TGCGCCAGCAGCCAAGATGCAAGCGTAAGCGGTCTGGAGCAGTTCTTC. Translating gives CASSQDASVSGLEQFF.

This clonotype was seen ten or more times. This chain joins TRBV13 and TRBJ1-5; D is unresolved. The CDR3 runs 15 residues. Between the trimmed V and J ends, which lost 5 bases and 4 bases, there was a span of 15 bases. Germline CDR1 is PRHDT and CDR2 is FYEKMQ (reference sequence). DNA of the CDR3: TGTGCCAGCAGCCTTGCGGGGTCCTCGAATCAGCCCCAGCATTTT. Amino acid sequence: CASSLAGSSNQPQHF.

V gene TRBV5-1 combines with J gene TRBJ2-3; 11 positions agree with TRBD1. Germline-derived CDR1 and CDR2 are SGHRS and YFSETQ. Trimming took 5 bases from V and 3 from J; bases not matched to a gene: 5. There are 15 residues in the CDR3. Here the CDR3 DNA reads TGCGCCAGCAGTCGTGGACAGGGGGCGACAGATACGCAGTATTTT. Protein product: CASSRGQGATDTQYF.

This clonotype was seen ten or more times. The chain couples TRBV5-5 to TRBJ2-1, with D perhaps matching TRBD2 (6 bases). The germline V gene has CDR1 SGHKS and CDR2 YYEKEE (reference sequence). V gave up 5 bases and J gave up 6 bases, with 18 bases separating them. The CDR3 consists of 15 residues. Here the CDR3 reads CASSSYGGDINEQFF. CDR3 sequence (DNA): TGTGCCAGCAGTTCGTACGGCGGGGATATCAATGAGCAGTTCTTC.

This chain links TRBV7-2 with TRBJ2-3; perhaps TRBD2 as D (5 bases). Trimming stripped 1 base from V and 4 bases from J, with 12 bases between. CDR1 SGHTA and CDR2 FQGNSA come from the germline V gene. This CDR3 has 15 amino acids. The DNA of the CDR3 is TGTGCCAGCAGCTTAGTAGCGTCAGAGGCAGATACGCAGTATTTT. This encodes CASSLVASEADTQYF. Full variable domain (remainder filled in from reference TRBV7-2 and TRBJ2-3): GAGVSQSPSNKVTEKGKDVELRCDPISGHTALYWYRQSLGQGLEFLIYFQGNSAPDKSGLPSDRFSAERTGGSVSTLTIQRTQQEDSAVYLCASSLVASEADTQYFGPGTRLTVL.

In its sample, this clonotype was seen many times. This chain joins TRBV7-9 and TRBJ1-1; 7 bases match TRBD1. Germline V gives CDR1 SEHNR, CDR2 FQNEAQ (reference sequence). After removal of 6 bases from V and 5 bases from J, the junction contained 12 bases not matched to a gene. The CDR3 consists of 15 residues. The CDR3 coding sequence is TGTGCCAGCAGTCATACAGGGGAGGTCGAGACTGAAGCTTTCTTT. Translation: CASSHTGEVETEAFF.

The rearrangement links TRBV28 to TRBJ1-5; D perhaps matches TRBD1 (6 bases). The germline V and J ends were trimmed by 3 bases and 0 bases, with 36 bases remaining between them. The CDR3 is made up of 24 amino acids. Germline V gene lookup returns CDR1 MDHEN and CDR2 SYDVKM. CDR3 sequence (DNA): TGTGCCAGCAGTTTTTCCGGTCGAGGCTTTACAGGGACCGACAAAGTTTATAGCAATCAGCCCCAGCATTTT. Protein product: CASSFSGRGFTGTDKVYSNQPQHF.

This clonotype was found many times. V usage is TRBV20-1 and J usage is TRBJ2-3; 7 bases fit TRBD1. The CDR3 is made up of 14 amino acids. CDR1 is DFQATT and CDR2 is SNEGSKA in the germline V gene (reference sequence). Trimming at V came to 4 bases and at J to 3 bases, leaving 7 bases not matched to a gene. The CDR3 protein is CSAIPTGRTDTQYF. CDR3 bases: TGCAGTGCTATCCCGACAGGGCGGACAGATACGCAGTATTTT.